These 16 T cell receptor beta chains share one sample of origin, sequenced in a study of T cell repertoires in aging, cancer and after chemotherapy. A mixed TRB-A/B primer pool amplified rearranged TRB by multiplex touch-down PCR. MiXCR, run by TCRdb on the multiplex PCR reads, gives a single entry per CDR3 protein. The profile shows 10,000 to 15,000 distinct CDR3 sequences, about 27% of them singletons. TCR beta rearrangements were amplified from peripheral blood genomic DNA. Sequenced material: blood. The receptors derive from a human donor with a blood cancer.

This clonotype is medium-sized within its sample. The chain uses TRBV19 and TRBJ1-3; TRBD1 is a possible D gene (5 bases). The V and J ends lost 3 bases and 0 bases respectively, with 9 bases between them. Germline V gene lookup returns CDR1 LNHDA and CDR2 SQIVND (reference sequence). This CDR3 contains 15 residues. The CDR3 protein is CASSISGTSGNTIYF. CDR3 sequence (DNA): TGTGCCAGTAGTATCTCCGGGACCTCTGGAAACACCATATATTTT. The full variable domain, in which reference TRBV19 and TRBJ1-3 provide the parts outside the CDR3, is DGGITQSPKYLFRKEGQNVTLSCEQNLNHDAMYWYRQDPGQGLRLIYYSQIVNDFQKGDIAEGYSVSREKKESFPLTVTSAQKNPTAFYLCASSISGTSGNTIYFGEGSWLTVV.

The table lists this clonotype with many counts. The CDR3 is CASRYRGLTNEKLFF. The CDR3, as DNA: TGTGCCAGCAGGTACAGGGGGCTCACTAATGAAAAACTGTTTTTT. The V gene is TRBV6-5, the J gene TRBJ1-4; 9 bases map to TRBD1. The J segment lost 2 bases and the V segment lost 6 bases, leaving 4 bases of the junction unmatched. Germline V CDR1 and CDR2: MNHEY, SVGAGI. CDR3 size: 15 residues.

This chain joins TRBV6-1 and TRBJ1-2; 7 nucleotides match TRBD1. CDR1 and CDR2 from the germline V gene are MNHNS and SASEGT. CDR3 length: 14 amino acids. The trim removed 3 bases at V and 6 bases at J, leaving 7 bases unmatched. The CDR3 nucleotides read TGTGCCAGCAGTGACTGGGGACAGAAAAATGGCTACACCTTC. It translates to CASSDWGQKNGYTF.

CDR3 DNA sequence: TGTGCCAGCAGACCAACTAGTCAAGAGACCCAGTACTTC. Protein sequence: CASRPTSQETQYF. The J gene is TRBJ2-5, the V gene TRBV6-2 or TRBV6-3, with D tentatively TRBD2 (5 bases). Germline lookup yields CDR1 MNHEY and CDR2 SVGEGT. Trimming stripped 6 bases from V and 2 bases from J, with 10 bases between. The CDR3 consists of 13 residues.

This clonotype is judged medium-sized. The chain combines TRBV29-1 with TRBJ1-1, with D unresolved. The CDR3 length is 11 residues. The V gene's germline CDR1 is SQVTM and CDR2 ANQGSEA. V gave up 6 bases and J gave up 0 bases, with 5 bases separating them. The CDR3 reads CSVVMNTEAFF. CDR3 in DNA: TGCAGCGTCGTGATGAACACTGAAGCTTTCTTT.

This clonotype has a single count. The chain links TRBV7-9 to TRBJ2-4; perhaps TRBD2 as D (6 bases). Germline CDR1 SEHNR, CDR2 FQNEAQ (reference sequence). The germline V and J ends were trimmed by 4 bases and 13 bases, with 26 bases remaining between them. The CDR3 is made up of 16 amino acids. The CDR3 here is CASSWGRRSKKNEQYF. The CDR3 DNA is TGTGCCAGCAGCTGGGGGAGGCGCTCCAAAAAGAATGAGCAGTACTTC. Complete variable domain (other parts from reference TRBV7-9 and TRBJ2-4): DTGVSQNPRHKITKRGQNVTFRCDPISEHNRLYWYRQTLGQGPEFLTYFQNEAQLEKSRLLSDRFSAERPKGSFSTLEIQRTEQGDSAMYLCASSWGRRSKKNEQYFGAGTRLSVL.

The chain employs TRBV6-5 and TRBJ1-5; 7 nucleotides align to TRBD1. The CDR3 consists of 15 residues. Germline CDR1 MNHEY, CDR2 SVGAGI. V was clipped by 0 bases and J by 10 bases; unmatched bases: 9. The CDR3 DNA is TGTGCCAGCAGTTACTCGGGACAGCGAGAACATCCCCAGCATTTT. Encoded protein: CASSYSGQREHPQHF.

This clonotype has more than one count but fewer than ten. The rearrangement links TRBV20-1 to TRBJ2-5; D remains ambiguous. The CDR3 has 11 amino acids. The ends were cut back, 3 bases at V and 0 bases at J, with 2 bases in the middle. Germline V CDR1 and CDR2: DFQATT, SNEGSKA (reference sequence). The CDR3 here is CSARNQETQYF. CDR3 in DNA: TGCAGTGCTAGGAACCAAGAGACCCAGTACTTC.

The genes are TRBV24-1 and TRBJ2-5; no firm D call. The CDR3 loop spans 12 amino acids. Germline CDR1 KGHDR, CDR2 SFDVKD. V lost 11 bases and J 0 bases, leaving 9 bases between the germline ends. This CDR3 reads CAIAGYQETQYF. The CDR3 DNA sequence: TGTGCCATCGCCGGGTACCAAGAGACCCAGTACTTC.

The gene calls are TRBV18 and TRBJ1-2, with D unclear. The CDR3 consists of 12 residues. Deletions cut 1 base from V and 6 bases from J, with 6 bases between. Germline V gene lookup returns CDR1 KGHSH and CDR2 LQKENI. The CDR3 sequence: CASSPQTDGYTF. The CDR3 DNA sequence: TGTGCCAGCTCACCACAGACGGATGGCTACACCTTC. The whole variable domain, filled in from reference TRBV18 and TRBJ1-2, reads NAGVMQNPRHLVRRRGQEARLRCSPMKGHSHVYWYRQLPEEGLKFMVYLQKENIIDESGMPKERFSAEFPKEGPSILRIQQVVRGDSAAYFCASSPQTDGYTFGSGTRLTVV.

This clonotype was seen many times. The J gene is TRBJ1-4, the V gene TRBV7-9; TRBD1 matches 9 bases. In germline, CDR1 is SEHNR, CDR2 FQNEAQ (reference sequence). Trimming removed 5 bases from V and 8 bases from J; junction bases left unmatched: 6. The CDR3 is 14 residues long. The CDR3 loop is CASSRTGVGEKLFF. The CDR3 region has the DNA TGTGCCAGCAGCCGGACAGGGGTTGGGGAAAAACTGTTTTTT. Using reference TRBV7-9 and TRBJ1-4 for the parts outside the CDR3, the full variable domain is DTGVSQNPRHKITKRGQNVTFRCDPISEHNRLYWYRQTLGQGPEFLTYFQNEAQLEKSRLLSDRFSAERPKGSFSTLEIQRTEQGDSAMYLCASSRTGVGEKLFFGSGTQLSVL.

The chain combines TRBV5-1 with TRBJ1-5; D may be TRBD1 (5 bases). The germline gives CDR1 SGHRS, CDR2 YFSETQ. The CDR3 totals 13 residues. V lost 0 bases and J lost 7, with 8 bases in between. The CDR3: CASSLEGSQPQHF. The CDR3 DNA reads as TGCGCCAGCAGCTTGGAGGGGTCGCAGCCCCAGCATTTT.

The rearrangement joins TRBV11-1 to TRBJ2-7; 16 bases map to TRBD2. After removal of 3 bases from V and 4 bases from J, the junction contained 0 bases not matched to a gene. The CDR3 covers 15 residues. Germline loops: CDR1 SGHAT, CDR2 FQDESV (reference sequence). The chain's CDR3 is CASSLGLAGGYEQYF. For the CDR3, the DNA is TGTGCCAGCAGCTTGGGACTAGCGGGGGGGTACGAGCAGTACTTC.

This clonotype was seen only once. DNA for the CDR3: TGCGCCAGTCGGGACGGTCGCACCGGGGAGCTGTTTTTT. Translated, it gives CASRDGRTGELFF. The V gene is TRBV4-3, the J gene TRBJ2-2; tentatively, D is TRBD1 or TRBD2 (5 bases each). From germline, CDR1 is LGHNA and CDR2 YSLEER. The CDR3 sequence is 13 residues long. Trimming left V 9 bases short and J 4 bases short, with 12 bases between.

This CDR3 reads CAINPTLAGTYEQYF. The CDR3 DNA follows: TGTGCCATCAATCCCACCCTAGCGGGGACCTACGAGCAGTACTTC. The V gene is TRBV10-3, the J gene TRBJ2-7; 9 bases match TRBD2. V dropped 7 bases and J dropped 2; count of bases not matched to a gene: 9. From germline, CDR1 is ENHRY and CDR2 SYGVKD. The CDR3 runs 15 residues.

This clonotype is classed as medium-sized (0.01 to 0.1%). The J gene is TRBJ2-7, the V gene TRBV29-1, with TRBD1 matching over 7 bases. Germline CDR1 SQVTM, CDR2 ANQGSEA. The CDR3 loop spans 11 amino acids. J lost 6 bases, V lost 8 bases, and 7 bases had no gene match. The CDR3 nucleotides read TGCAGCTATAGACAGGGCGCCGAGCAGTACGTC. Residues: CSYRQGAEQYV.